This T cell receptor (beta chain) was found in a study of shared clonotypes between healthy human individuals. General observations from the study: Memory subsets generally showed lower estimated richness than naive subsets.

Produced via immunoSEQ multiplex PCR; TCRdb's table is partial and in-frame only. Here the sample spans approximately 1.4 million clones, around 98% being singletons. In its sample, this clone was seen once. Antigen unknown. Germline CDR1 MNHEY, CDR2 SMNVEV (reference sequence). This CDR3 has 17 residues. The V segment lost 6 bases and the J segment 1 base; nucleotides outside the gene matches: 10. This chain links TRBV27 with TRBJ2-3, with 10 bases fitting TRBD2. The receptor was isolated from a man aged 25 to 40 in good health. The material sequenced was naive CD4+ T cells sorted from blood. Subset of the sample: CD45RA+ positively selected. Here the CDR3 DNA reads TGTGCCAGCAGGACGTGGGGGCTAGCGGGGGGCACAGATACGCAGTATTTT. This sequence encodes CASRTWGLAGGTDTQYF.